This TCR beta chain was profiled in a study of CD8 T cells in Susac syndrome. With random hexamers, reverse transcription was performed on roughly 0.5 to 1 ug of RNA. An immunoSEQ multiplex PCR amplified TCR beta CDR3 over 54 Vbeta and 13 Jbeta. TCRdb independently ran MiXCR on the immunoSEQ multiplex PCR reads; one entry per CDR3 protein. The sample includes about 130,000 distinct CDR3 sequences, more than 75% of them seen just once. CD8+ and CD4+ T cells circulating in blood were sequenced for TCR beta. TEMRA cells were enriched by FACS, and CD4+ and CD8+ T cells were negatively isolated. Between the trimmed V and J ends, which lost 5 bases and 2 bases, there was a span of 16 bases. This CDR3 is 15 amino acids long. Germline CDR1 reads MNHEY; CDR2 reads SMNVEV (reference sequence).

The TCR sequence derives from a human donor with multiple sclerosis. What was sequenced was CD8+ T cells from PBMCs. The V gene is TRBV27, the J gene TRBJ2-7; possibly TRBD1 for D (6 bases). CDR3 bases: TGTGCCAGCAGTCACGCTCCGACAGGTACCTACGAGCAGTACTTC. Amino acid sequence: CASSHAPTGTYEQYF.